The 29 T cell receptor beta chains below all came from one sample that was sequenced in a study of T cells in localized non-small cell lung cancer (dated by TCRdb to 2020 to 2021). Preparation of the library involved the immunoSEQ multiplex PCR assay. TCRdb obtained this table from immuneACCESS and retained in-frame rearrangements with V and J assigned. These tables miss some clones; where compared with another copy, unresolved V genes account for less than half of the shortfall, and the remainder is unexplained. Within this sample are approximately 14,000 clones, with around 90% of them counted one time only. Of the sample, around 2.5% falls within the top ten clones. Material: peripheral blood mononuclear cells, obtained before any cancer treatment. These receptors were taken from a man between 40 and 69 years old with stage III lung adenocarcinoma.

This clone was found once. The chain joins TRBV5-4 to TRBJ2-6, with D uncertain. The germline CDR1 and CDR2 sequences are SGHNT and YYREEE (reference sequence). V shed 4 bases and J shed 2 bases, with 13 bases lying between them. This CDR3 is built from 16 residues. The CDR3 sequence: CASSPGRGAGANVLTF. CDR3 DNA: TGTGCCAGCAGCCCGGGTCGTGGAGCTGGGGCCAACGTCCTGACTTTC.

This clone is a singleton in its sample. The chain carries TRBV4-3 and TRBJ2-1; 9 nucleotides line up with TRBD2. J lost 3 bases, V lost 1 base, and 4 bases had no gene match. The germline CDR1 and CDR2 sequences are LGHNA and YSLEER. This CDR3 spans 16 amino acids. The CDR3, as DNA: TGCGCCAGCAGCCAAGCCCTAGCGGGAAACTACAATGAGCAGTTCTTC. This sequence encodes CASSQALAGNYNEQFF.

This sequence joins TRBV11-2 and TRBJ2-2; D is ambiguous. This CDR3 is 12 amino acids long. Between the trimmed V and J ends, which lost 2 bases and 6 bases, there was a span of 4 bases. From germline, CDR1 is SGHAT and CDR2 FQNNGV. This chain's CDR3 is CASSLWAGELFF. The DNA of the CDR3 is TGTGCCAGCAGCTTATGGGCCGGGGAGCTGTTTTTT.

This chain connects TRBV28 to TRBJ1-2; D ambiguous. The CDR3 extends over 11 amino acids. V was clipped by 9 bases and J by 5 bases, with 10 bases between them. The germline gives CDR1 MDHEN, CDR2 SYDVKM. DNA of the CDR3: TGTGCCAGTGTCTTTGGGTATGGCTACACCTTC. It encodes CASVFGYGYTF.

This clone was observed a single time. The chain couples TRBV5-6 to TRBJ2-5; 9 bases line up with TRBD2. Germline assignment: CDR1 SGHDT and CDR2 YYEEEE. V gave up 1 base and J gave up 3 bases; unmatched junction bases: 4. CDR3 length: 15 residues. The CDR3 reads CASSLLVAGEETQYF. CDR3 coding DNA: TGTGCCAGCAGCTTGTTAGTAGCGGGAGAAGAGACCCAGTACTTC.

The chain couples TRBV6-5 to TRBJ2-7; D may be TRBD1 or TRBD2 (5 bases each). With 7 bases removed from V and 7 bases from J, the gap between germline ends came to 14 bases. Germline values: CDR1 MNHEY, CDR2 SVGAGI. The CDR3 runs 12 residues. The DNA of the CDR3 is TGTGCCAGCATGAGGGGTTCGGGTGAGCAGTACTTC. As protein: CASMRGSGEQYF.

The CDR3 DNA reads TGTGCCAGCAGTGATAGGACAGGGGTCTCCTACGAGCAGTACTTC. The encoded protein is CASSDRTGVSYEQYF. This chain links TRBV2 with TRBJ2-7; 9 bases are a match to TRBD1. Germline CDR1 is SNHLY and CDR2 is FYNNEI. CDR3 size: 15 residues. With V trimmed by 3 bases and J by 0 bases, 3 bases remained unmatched. The whole variable domain, filled in from reference TRBV2 and TRBJ2-7, reads EPEVTQTPSHQVTQMGQEVILRCVPISNHLYFYWYRQILGQKVEFLVSFYNNEISEKSEIFDDQFSVERPDGSNFTLKIRSTKLEDSAMYFCASSDRTGVSYEQYFGPGTRLTVT.

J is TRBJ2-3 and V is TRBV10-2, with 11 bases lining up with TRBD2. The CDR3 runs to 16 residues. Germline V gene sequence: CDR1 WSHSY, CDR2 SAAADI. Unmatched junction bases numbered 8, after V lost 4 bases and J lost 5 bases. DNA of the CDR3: TGCGCCAGCAGTGCGGGGCTAGCGGGAGGACAAGATACGCAGTATTTT. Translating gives CASSAGLAGGQDTQYF.

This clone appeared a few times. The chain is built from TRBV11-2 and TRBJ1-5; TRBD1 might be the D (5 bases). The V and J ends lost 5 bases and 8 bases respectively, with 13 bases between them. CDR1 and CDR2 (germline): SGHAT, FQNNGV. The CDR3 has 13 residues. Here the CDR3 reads CASSRTPLEPQHF. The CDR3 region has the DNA TGTGCCAGCAGCCGGACACCTTTGGAGCCCCAGCATTTT.

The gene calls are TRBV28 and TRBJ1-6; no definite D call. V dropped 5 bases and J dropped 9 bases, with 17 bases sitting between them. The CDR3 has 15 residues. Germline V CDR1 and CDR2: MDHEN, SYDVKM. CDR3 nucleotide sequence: TGTGCCAGCAGTCCACCGGTGGGAGGAGTTTCACCCCTCCACTTT. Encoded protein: CASSPPVGGVSPLHF.

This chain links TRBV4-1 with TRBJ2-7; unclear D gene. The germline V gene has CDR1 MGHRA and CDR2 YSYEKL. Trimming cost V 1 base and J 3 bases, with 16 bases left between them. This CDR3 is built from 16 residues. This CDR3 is CASSQVMAPGSYEQYF. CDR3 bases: TGCGCCAGCAGCCAAGTAATGGCACCTGGAAGCTACGAGCAGTACTTC.

The CDR3 sequence is CASSSRETGNTIYF. CDR3 sequence (DNA): TGTGCCAGCAGCTCTCGCGAGACTGGAAACACCATATATTTT. This rearrangement joins TRBV5-4 to TRBJ1-3; D unresolved. V lost 3 bases and J 2 bases, leaving 9 bases between the germline ends. The CDR3 runs 14 residues. Germline values: CDR1 SGHNT, CDR2 YYREEE (reference sequence).

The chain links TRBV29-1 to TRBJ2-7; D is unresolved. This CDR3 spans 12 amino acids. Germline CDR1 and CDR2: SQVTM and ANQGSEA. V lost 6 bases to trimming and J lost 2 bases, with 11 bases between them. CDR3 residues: CSVQGNAYEQYF. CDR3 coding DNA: TGCAGCGTACAAGGGAACGCCTACGAGCAGTACTTC.

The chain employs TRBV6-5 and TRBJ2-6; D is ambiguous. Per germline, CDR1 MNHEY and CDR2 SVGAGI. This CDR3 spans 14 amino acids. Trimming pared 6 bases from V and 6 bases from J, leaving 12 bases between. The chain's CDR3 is CASRRTVLANVLTF. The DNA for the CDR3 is TGTGCCAGCAGACGGACGGTTCTGGCCAACGTCCTGACTTTC.

CDR3 sequence (DNA): TGTGCCAGCAGCTTGGCCTTCGTCCAGTACTTC. Translating gives CASSLAFVQYF. V and J are TRBV5-8 and TRBJ2-4; D gene ambiguous. Trimming stripped 0 bases from V and 13 bases from J, with 8 bases between. The CDR3 length is 11 residues. Germline CDR1 SGHTS, CDR2 YDEGEE. Based on the CDR3 plus reference TRBV5-8 and TRBJ2-4, the full variable domain is EAGVTQSPTHLIKTRGQQATLRCSPISGHTSVYWYQQALGLGLQFLLWYDEGEERNRGNFPPRFSGRQFPNYSSELNVNALELEDSALYLCASSLAFVQYFGAGTRLSVL.

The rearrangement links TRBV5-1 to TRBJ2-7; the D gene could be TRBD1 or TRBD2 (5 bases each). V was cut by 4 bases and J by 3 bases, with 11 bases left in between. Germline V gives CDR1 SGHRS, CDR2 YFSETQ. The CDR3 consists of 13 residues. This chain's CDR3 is CASSLERGYEQYF. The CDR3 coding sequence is TGCGCCAGCAGCCTGGAGAGGGGCTACGAGCAGTACTTC.

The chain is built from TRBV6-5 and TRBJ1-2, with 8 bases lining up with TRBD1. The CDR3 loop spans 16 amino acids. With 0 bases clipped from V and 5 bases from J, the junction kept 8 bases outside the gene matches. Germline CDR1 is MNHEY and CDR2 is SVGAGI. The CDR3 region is CASSYSGQGSPYGYTF. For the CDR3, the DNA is TGTGCCAGCAGTTACTCCGGACAGGGATCACCTTATGGCTACACCTTC.

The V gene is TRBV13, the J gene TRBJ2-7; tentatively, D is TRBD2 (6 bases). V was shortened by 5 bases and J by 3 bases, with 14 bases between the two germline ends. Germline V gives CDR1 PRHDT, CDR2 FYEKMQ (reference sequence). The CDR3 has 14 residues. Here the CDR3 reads CASSPGGEDYEQYF. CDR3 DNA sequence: TGTGCCAGCAGCCCCGGGGGTGAGGACTACGAGCAGTACTTC.

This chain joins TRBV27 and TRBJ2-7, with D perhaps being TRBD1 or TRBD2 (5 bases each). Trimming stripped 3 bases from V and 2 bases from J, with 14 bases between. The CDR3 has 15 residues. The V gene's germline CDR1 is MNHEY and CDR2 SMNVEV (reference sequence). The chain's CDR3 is CASSFLGDPTYEQYF. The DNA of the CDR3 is TGTGCCAGCAGTTTCCTCGGGGACCCTACCTACGAGCAGTACTTC.

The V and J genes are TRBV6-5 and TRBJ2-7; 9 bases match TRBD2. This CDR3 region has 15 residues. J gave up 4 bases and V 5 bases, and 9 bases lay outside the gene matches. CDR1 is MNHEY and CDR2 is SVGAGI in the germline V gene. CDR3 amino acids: CASSADFSGSYEQYF. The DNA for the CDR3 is TGTGCCAGCAGTGCAGACTTTAGCGGGAGTTACGAGCAGTACTTC.

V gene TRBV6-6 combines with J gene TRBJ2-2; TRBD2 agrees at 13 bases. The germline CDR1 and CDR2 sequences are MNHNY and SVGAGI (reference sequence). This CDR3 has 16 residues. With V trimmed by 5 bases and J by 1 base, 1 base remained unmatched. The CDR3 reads CASSRTSGRNTGELFF. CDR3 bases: TGTGCCAGCAGTAGGACTAGCGGGAGGAACACCGGGGAGCTGTTTTTT.

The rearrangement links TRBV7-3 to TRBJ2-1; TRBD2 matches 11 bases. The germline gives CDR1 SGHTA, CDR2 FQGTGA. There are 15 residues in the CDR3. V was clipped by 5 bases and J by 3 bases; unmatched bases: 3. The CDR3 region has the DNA TGTGCCAGCAGCCCGGGACTAGCGGACTACAATGAGCAGTTCTTC. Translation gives CASSPGLADYNEQFF.

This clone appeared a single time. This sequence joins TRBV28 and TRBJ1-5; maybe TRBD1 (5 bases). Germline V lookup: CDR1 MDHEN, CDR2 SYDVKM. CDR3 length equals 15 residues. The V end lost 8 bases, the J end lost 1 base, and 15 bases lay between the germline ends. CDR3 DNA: TGTGCCAGCCGTCGGGGGGGGATAAGCAATCAGCCCCAGCATTTT. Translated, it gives CASRRGGISNQPQHF.

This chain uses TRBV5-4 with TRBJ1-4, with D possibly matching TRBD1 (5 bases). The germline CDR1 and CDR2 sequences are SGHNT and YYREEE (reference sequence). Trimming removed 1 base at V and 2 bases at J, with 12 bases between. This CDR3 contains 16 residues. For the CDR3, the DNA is TGTGCCAGCAGCTTGCAGGGTTTGGGGACTAATGAAAAACTGTTTTTT. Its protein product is CASSLQGLGTNEKLFF.

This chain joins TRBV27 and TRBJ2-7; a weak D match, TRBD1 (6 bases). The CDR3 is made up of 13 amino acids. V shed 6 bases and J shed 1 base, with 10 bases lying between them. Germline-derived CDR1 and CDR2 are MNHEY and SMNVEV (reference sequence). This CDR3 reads CASRRQGSYEQYF. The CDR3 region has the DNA TGTGCCAGCAGGAGGCAGGGGTCCTACGAGCAGTACTTC.

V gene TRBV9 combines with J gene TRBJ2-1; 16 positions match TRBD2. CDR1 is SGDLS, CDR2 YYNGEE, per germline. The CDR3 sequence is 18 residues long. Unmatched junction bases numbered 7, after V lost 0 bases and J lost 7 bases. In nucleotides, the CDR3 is TGTGCCAGCAGCGTAGGGGGACTAGCGGGAGGGCTTGGTAATGAGCAGTTCTTC. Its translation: CASSVGGLAGGLGNEQFF. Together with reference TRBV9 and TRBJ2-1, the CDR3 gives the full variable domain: DSGVTQTPKHLITATGQRVTLRCSPRSGDLSVYWYQQSLDQGLQFLIQYYNGEERAKGNILERFSAQQFPDLHSELNLSSLELGDSALYFCASSVGGLAGGLGNEQFFGPGTRLTVL.

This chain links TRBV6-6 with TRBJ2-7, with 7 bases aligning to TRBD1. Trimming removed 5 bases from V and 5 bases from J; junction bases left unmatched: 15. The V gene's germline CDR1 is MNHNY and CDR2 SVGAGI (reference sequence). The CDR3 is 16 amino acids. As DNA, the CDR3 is TGTGCCAGCAGTACCACGACAGGGCGGACCTCGCACGAGCAGTACTTC. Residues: CASSTTTGRTSHEQYF.

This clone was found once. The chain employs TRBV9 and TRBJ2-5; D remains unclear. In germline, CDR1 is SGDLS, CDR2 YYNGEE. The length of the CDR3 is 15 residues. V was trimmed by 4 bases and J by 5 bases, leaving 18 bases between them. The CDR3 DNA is TGTGCCAGCAGCCGTAGAATACTAAACGGGGAGACCCAGTACTTC. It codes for CASSRRILNGETQYF.

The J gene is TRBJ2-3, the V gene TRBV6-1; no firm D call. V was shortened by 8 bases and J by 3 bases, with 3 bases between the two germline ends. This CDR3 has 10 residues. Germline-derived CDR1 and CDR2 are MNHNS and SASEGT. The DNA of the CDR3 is TGTGCCAGCTGGACAGATACGCAGTATTTT. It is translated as CASWTDTQYF.